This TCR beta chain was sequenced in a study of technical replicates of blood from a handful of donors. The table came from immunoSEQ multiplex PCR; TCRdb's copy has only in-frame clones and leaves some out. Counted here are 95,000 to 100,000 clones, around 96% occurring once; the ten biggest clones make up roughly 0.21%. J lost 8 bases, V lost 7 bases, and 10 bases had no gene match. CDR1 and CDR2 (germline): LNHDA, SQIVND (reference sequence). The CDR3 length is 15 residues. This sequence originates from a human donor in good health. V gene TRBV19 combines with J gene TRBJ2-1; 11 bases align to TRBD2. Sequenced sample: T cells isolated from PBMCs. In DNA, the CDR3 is TGTGCCAGTAAGGAAGCTAGCGGGAGGAGGGATGAGCAGTTCTTC. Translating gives CASKEASGRRDEQFF.